At least ten counts were recorded for the clone carrying this T cell receptor beta chain. Its antigen remains unknown. The data were taken from a study of human T cells and chemical hapten exposure. CDR1 MDHEN and CDR2 SYDVKM come from the germline V gene. The trim removed 6 bases at V and 1 base at J, leaving 4 bases unmatched. CDR3 length: 14 residues. Time point denoted: pre-sensitization, week 0. Treatment meaning: therapeutic diphenylcyclopropenone sensitization with weekly scalp DPC. Study observations and caveats: Large CDR3 similarity clusters arose significantly more often from expanded TCRs than from controls.

Library preparation tagged each individual cDNA molecule with a unique molecular identifier. Authors' processing steps: With a range of about 23,224 to 750,000, the median per sample was around 97,000 TCRs. TCRdb passed the RACE reads through MiXCR, listing each CDR3 protein once. In this record, the V and J calls reflect TCRdb's handling and not the investigators' own analysis. The sample shows roughly 100,000 distinct CDR3 sequences, roughly 12% of them seen only once. The chain joins TRBV28 to TRBJ1-2; 8 positions match TRBD1. This sample comprised whole blood, obtained in connection with sensitization to the hapten diphenylcyclopropenone (DPC). This TCR derives from a woman in her forties or fifties with alopecia areata. Some clones in this sample may be carry-over from other donors' samples. CDR3 sequence (DNA): TGTGCCAGCAGGCGACAGGGGTATAACTATGGCTACACCTTC. This translates into CASRRQGYNYGYTF.